The source of this TCR beta chain is a study of cytomegalovirus exposure and HLA in healthy donors. Of note for this clone: What it binds is unknown.

Study-wide results and limits: A later analysis associated about 18,000 TCR beta sequences with HLA alleles at a 0.05 false discovery rate. Presence/absence analysis assumed near-uniform sequencing depth across donors. For most TCR sequences rarity was the rule, although some public TCRs occurred in many donors. An apparent linkage of common viral pathogens to several of the most significant clusters emerged in a later analysis.

Primers: 60 Vbeta forward and 13 Jbeta reverse. Data came from immunoSEQ multiplex PCR; TCRdb stores just in-frame clones and leaves some out. This table has around 150,000 clones, approximately 87% appearing once. Sequenced input: PBMCs. The sequence was obtained from a man aged 40-50 years in good health and CMV-seronegative.

In nucleotides, the CDR3 is TGCGCCAGCAGCCAAGGCAGGGCAGTAGATGAGCAGTTCTTC. It codes for CASSQGRAVDEQFF. The genes are TRBV4-1 and TRBJ2-1, with a tentative D call TRBD1 (5 bases). V was pared by 1 base and J by 8 bases, with 12 bases between. The germline V gene encodes CDR1 MGHRA and CDR2 YSYEKL. The CDR3 contains 14 residues.